This entry lists 24 T cell receptor beta chains sequenced from one sample in a study of shared clonotypes between healthy human individuals. Only in-frame clones appear in the TCRdb table, and some are missing; sequencing was by immunoSEQ multiplex PCR. The sample lists 800,000 or so clones, approximately 96% occurring once. CD45RO-negative CD8 cells positively selected for CCR7 made up the naive population, which excluded terminally differentiated effector memory CD45RA+ cells. Specimen: naive CD8+ T cells sorted from blood. The receptor set was obtained from a young man in good health.

The V call is TRBV6-5, the J call TRBJ1-1; a possible D gene is TRBD1 (6 bases). Per the germline V gene, CDR1 is MNHEY and CDR2 is SVGAGI. This CDR3 region has 13 residues. The V gene lost 4 bases and the J gene lost 5 bases, with 11 bases spanning the gap. CDR3 DNA: TGTGCCAGCAGTTTAGGGGGGCAAACTGAAGCTTTCTTT. This translates into CASSLGGQTEAFF.

The chain links TRBV29-1 to TRBJ2-7; possibly TRBD1 for D (5 bases). V lost 3 bases and J lost 1, with 19 bases in between. Per germline, CDR1 SQVTM and CDR2 ANQGSEA. The CDR3 contains 16 residues. This CDR3 reads CSVDKWAGKDSYEQYF. CDR3 in DNA: TGCAGCGTTGATAAGTGGGCAGGGAAGGATTCCTACGAGCAGTACTTC.

V and J are TRBV7-9 and TRBJ2-1, with 9 bases lining up with TRBD2. CDR1 SEHNR and CDR2 FQNEAQ come from the germline V gene (reference sequence). V was clipped by 5 bases and J by 5 bases; unmatched bases: 4. The CDR3 spans 14 residues. The CDR3 DNA follows: TGTGCCAGCAGCCTCAGCGGGAGGAACAATGAGCAGTTCTTC. Amino acid sequence: CASSLSGRNNEQFF.

The chain carries TRBV13 and TRBJ2-7; D possibly corresponds to TRBD1 (7 bases). Trimming left V 4 bases short and J 5 bases short, with 21 bases between. The CDR3 loop spans 16 amino acids. Germline CDR1 is PRHDT and CDR2 is FYEKMQ (reference sequence). The CDR3 region is CASSSRKGGQSDEQYF. CDR3 coding DNA: TGTGCCAGCAGCTCGAGAAAGGGGGGACAGAGCGACGAGCAGTACTTC. Supplemented by reference TRBV13 and TRBJ2-7, the full variable domain reads AAGVIQSPRHLIKEKRETATLKCYPIPRHDTVYWYQQGPGQDPQFLISFYEKMQSDKGSIPDRFSAQQFSDYHSELNMSSLELGDSALYFCASSSRKGGQSDEQYFGPGTRLTVT.

The chain recombines TRBV5-4 with TRBJ2-7; TRBD2 might be the D (5 bases). The CDR3 loop spans 11 amino acids. Germline assignment: CDR1 SGHNT and CDR2 YYREEE (reference sequence). In DNA form, the CDR3 reads TGTGCAGTTGGAGCGGTGGGCGAGCAGTACTTC. Protein: CAVGAVGEQYF.

J is TRBJ2-7 and V is TRBV15; 8 nucleotides match TRBD1. The germline V gene encodes CDR1 LNHNV and CDR2 YYDKDF (reference sequence). The CDR3 is 13 residues long. With V trimmed by 5 bases and J by 1 base, 1 base remained unmatched. CDR3: CATSWDRSYEQYF. In DNA form, the CDR3 reads TGTGCCACCAGCTGGGACAGGTCCTACGAGCAGTACTTC.

The gene calls are TRBV7-3 and TRBJ2-3, with D maybe TRBD2 (6 bases). Germline-derived CDR1 and CDR2 are SGHTA and FQGTGA. The CDR3 runs to 16 residues. V lost 5 bases, J lost 0 bases, and 15 bases lay in between. The CDR3 region is CASSPGTFTSTDTQYF. The CDR3 DNA is TGTGCCAGCAGCCCCGGGACTTTTACTAGCACAGATACGCAGTATTTT.

The CDR3 loop reads CSVKLAARYEQYF. CDR3 bases: TGCAGCGTTAAGCTAGCGGCTCGCTACGAGCAGTACTTC. The chain has TRBV29-1 and TRBJ2-7; 7 nucleotides agree with TRBD2. The CDR3 contains 13 residues. CDR1 and CDR2 (germline): SQVTM, ANQGSEA. J gave up 3 bases and V 5 bases, and 7 bases lay outside the gene matches.

This clone was recorded only once. This chain connects TRBV6-5 to TRBJ1-1; perhaps TRBD1 as D (6 bases). Trimming left V 7 bases short and J 3 bases short, with 12 bases between. The CDR3 loop spans 13 amino acids. CDR1 and CDR2 (germline): MNHEY, SVGAGI. The CDR3 protein is CASTAGQYTEAFF. The CDR3 DNA reads TGTGCCAGCACAGCTGGACAGTACACTGAAGCTTTCTTT.

The V and J genes are TRBV27 and TRBJ2-5, with D possibly matching TRBD1 (6 bases). CDR1 and CDR2 (germline): MNHEY, SMNVEV (reference sequence). The CDR3 has 15 residues. V was pared by 2 bases and J by 5 bases, with 15 bases between. CDR3 region: CASSLEWGPWETQYF. As DNA, the CDR3 is TGTGCCAGCAGTTTAGAATGGGGGCCCTGGGAGACCCAGTACTTC.

CDR3: CAISEYPGPTDNEQFF. The CDR3 DNA reads TGTGCCATCAGTGAGTACCCTGGACCGACCGACAATGAGCAGTTCTTC. The rearrangement uses TRBV10-3 and TRBJ2-1; D ambiguous. The V and J ends lost 1 base and 5 bases respectively, with 15 bases between them. Germline values: CDR1 ENHRY, CDR2 SYGVKD. CDR3 length: 16 residues.

V is TRBV19 and J is TRBJ2-7; D possibly corresponds to TRBD1 (5 bases). In germline, CDR1 is LNHDA, CDR2 SQIVND (reference sequence). The CDR3 runs to 11 residues. V dropped 10 bases and J dropped 3 bases, with 10 bases sitting between them. CDR3 sequence: CATRGGYEQYF. Here the CDR3 DNA reads TGTGCCACTAGGGGTGGCTACGAGCAGTACTTC.

As regards this clone: Other DNA sequences in the sample encode the same CDR3. The rearrangement uses TRBV27 and TRBJ1-4, with D hard to call. The ends were cut back, 1 base at V and 4 bases at J, with 7 bases in the middle. The germline V gene encodes CDR1 MNHEY and CDR2 SMNVEV (reference sequence). This CDR3 contains 14 residues. The CDR3 reads CASSLLGDNEKLFF. DNA for the CDR3: TGTGCCAGCAGTTTATTGGGTGATAATGAAAAACTGTTTTTT. The full variable domain, rest sourced from reference TRBV27 and TRBJ1-4, is EAQVTQNPRYLITVTGKKLTVTCSQNMNHEYMSWYRQDPGLGLRQIYYSMNVEVTDKGDVPEGYKVSRKEKRNFPLILESPSPNQTSLYFCASSLLGDNEKLFFGSGTQLSVL.

The chain uses TRBV6-5 and TRBJ2-1, with D maybe TRBD1 (6 bases). The germline V gene encodes CDR1 MNHEY and CDR2 SVGAGI. The CDR3 loop spans 15 amino acids. V lost 5 bases, J lost 4 bases, and 15 bases lay in between. The CDR3 DNA reads as TGTGCCAGCAGTGTCCTTGGGACACCTTACAATGAGCAGTTCTTC. As protein: CASSVLGTPYNEQFF.

This clone was observed a single time. CDR3: CASSPGPSYNEQFF. The CDR3 DNA follows: TGCGCCAGCAGCCCGGGACCATCCTACAATGAGCAGTTCTTC. The chain couples TRBV5-1 to TRBJ2-1; TRBD1 or TRBD2 may be the D gene (5 bases each). Germline-derived CDR1 and CDR2 are SGHRS and YFSETQ. V was clipped by 4 bases and J by 1 base, with 9 bases between them. This CDR3 spans 14 amino acids.

The rearrangement links TRBV7-6 to TRBJ2-7, with D uncertain. The CDR3 runs to 14 residues. Germline V gene sequence: CDR1 SGHVS, CDR2 FNYEAQ. V shed 5 bases and J shed 2 bases, with 13 bases lying between them. The CDR3 region is CASSPRDIPYEQYF. CDR3 DNA: TGTGCCAGCAGCCCACGCGACATCCCCTACGAGCAGTACTTC.

The chain combines TRBV5-1 with TRBJ2-7; D may be TRBD2 (6 bases). V was trimmed by 0 bases and J by 3 bases, leaving 13 bases between them. Germline CDR1 and CDR2: SGHRS and YFSETQ. The CDR3 has 15 amino acids. The CDR3 here is CASSLGGGIGYEQYF. The CDR3 nucleotides read TGCGCCAGCAGCTTGGGGGGAGGAATTGGCTACGAGCAGTACTTC.

The CDR3 is CASGPDSSGYNEQFF. Here the CDR3 DNA reads TGTGCCAGTGGCCCCGACTCTAGCGGGTACAATGAGCAGTTCTTC. The chain is built from TRBV28 and TRBJ2-1; 8 bases map to TRBD2. This CDR3 is built from 15 residues. V was pared by 9 bases and J by 4 bases, with 11 bases of the junction left unmatched. Germline CDR1 and CDR2: MDHEN and SYDVKM.

J is TRBJ2-7 and V is TRBV29-1; a weak D match, TRBD2 (6 bases). Per germline, CDR1 SQVTM and CDR2 ANQGSEA. There are 12 residues in the CDR3. V shed 5 bases and J shed 2 bases, with 10 bases lying between them. The CDR3 loop is CSVRDSAYEQYF. The CDR3 coding sequence is TGCAGCGTTCGGGACTCCGCCTACGAGCAGTACTTC.

In this sample, this clone turned up once. This chain links TRBV6-6 with TRBJ2-1, with D hard to call. In germline, CDR1 is MNHNY, CDR2 SVGAGI (reference sequence). This CDR3 is 15 amino acids long. Trimming shortened V by 0 bases and J by 0 bases, and 6 bases separated the two germline ends. The chain's CDR3 is CASSYSGSSYNEQFF. The CDR3 DNA is TGTGCCAGCAGTTACTCAGGAAGCTCCTACAATGAGCAGTTCTTC.

The rearrangement joins TRBV5-5 to TRBJ2-7, with a weak D call TRBD2 (6 bases). CDR3 length equals 16 residues. Trimming took off 0 bases at V and 0 bases at J, with 13 bases between the two ends. CDR1 and CDR2 (germline): SGHKS, YYEKEE (reference sequence). The CDR3: CASSLVASEDSYEQYF. CDR3 coding DNA: TGTGCCAGCAGCTTGGTTGCTAGCGAAGACTCCTACGAGCAGTACTTC.

The rearrangement joins TRBV28 to TRBJ2-1; the D call may be TRBD1 or TRBD2 (5 bases each). The CDR3 covers 15 residues. V was cut by 6 bases and J by 8 bases, with 20 bases left in between. Germline-derived CDR1 and CDR2 are MDHEN and SYDVKM. This chain's CDR3 is CASSRGPPKTDEQFF. CDR3 bases: TGTGCCAGCAGCCGGGGACCCCCCAAAACCGATGAGCAGTTCTTC.

This rearrangement joins TRBV19 to TRBJ2-1; tentatively, D is TRBD1 (6 bases). The CDR3 runs 14 residues. The V end was cut by 7 bases, the J end by 4 bases, with 14 bases between. The germline gives CDR1 LNHDA, CDR2 SQIVND (reference sequence). The CDR3 region has the DNA TGTGCCAGTACCTCGCATCAGGGGTACAATGAGCAGTTCTTC. It specifies CASTSHQGYNEQFF. The entire variable domain, with the rest obtained from reference TRBV19 and TRBJ2-1, is as follows: DGGITQSPKYLFRKEGQNVTLSCEQNLNHDAMYWYRQDPGQGLRLIYYSQIVNDFQKGDIAEGYSVSREKKESFPLTVTSAQKNPTAFYLCASTSHQGYNEQFFGPGTRLTVL.

This sequence joins TRBV25-1 and TRBJ2-1, with a weak D call TRBD1 (6 bases). Trimming left V 2 bases short and J 7 bases short, with 15 bases between. This CDR3 region has 15 residues. Per the germline V gene, CDR1 is MGHDK and CDR2 is SYGVNS. The CDR3 region has the DNA TGTGCCAGCAGTGAAGGCAGGGGAGCCCTGAATGAGCAGTTCTTC. Residues: CASSEGRGALNEQFF.